These 18 T cell receptor beta chains share one sample of origin, sequenced in a study of shared clonotypes between healthy human individuals. Repertoires were generated with immunoSEQ multiplex PCR, while TCRdb's copy carries only in-frame clones and drops some. The sample carries more than 900,000 clones, about four fifths recorded once. Sequenced input: memory CD4+ T cells from PBMCs. The sample's subset: CD45RA-negative fraction. The receptors here all came from a man between 18 and 35 years old in good health. Some clones in this sample may be carry-over from other donors' samples.

This rearrangement joins TRBV28 to TRBJ1-3, with 7 bases lining up with TRBD1. Germline CDR1 and CDR2: MDHEN and SYDVKM. V lost 6 bases and J lost 4; bases outside the gene matches: 9. CDR3 length: 15 amino acids. The CDR3 is CASSLQGPMGNTIYF. For the CDR3, the DNA is TGTGCCAGCAGCTTACAGGGGCCGATGGGAAACACCATATATTTT.

The rearrangement links TRBV19 to TRBJ2-3; perhaps D is TRBD1 or TRBD2 (5 bases each). The length of the CDR3 is 13 residues. Trimming removed 5 bases at V and 3 bases at J, with 9 bases between. Looked up from germline, CDR1 is LNHDA and CDR2 is SQIVND (reference sequence). DNA of the CDR3: TGTGCCAGTAGTGGGGGTAGTACAGATACGCAGTATTTT. Translated: CASSGGSTDTQYF.

The chain combines TRBV15 with TRBJ2-1, with TRBD2 matching over 9 bases. Germline V gene sequence: CDR1 LNHNV, CDR2 YYDKDF (reference sequence). V was pared by 2 bases and J by 10 bases, with 12 bases of the junction left unmatched. CDR3 size: 16 residues. CDR3 loop: CATSRRDFSGSGEQFF. The DNA for the CDR3 is TGTGCCACCAGCAGAAGGGACTTTAGCGGGAGTGGAGAGCAGTTCTTC.

This clone was seen just once. V and J are TRBV5-4 and TRBJ2-3, with D unresolved. V lost 4 bases to trimming and J lost 2 bases, with 5 bases between them. Looked up from germline, CDR1 is SGHNT and CDR2 is YYREEE (reference sequence). The CDR3 contains 12 residues. CDR3 DNA: TGTGCCAGCAGCAGGGACACAGATACGCAGTATTTT. As protein: CASSRDTDTQYF.

As regards this clone: Other DNA sequences of this sample code for an identical CDR3. The chain uses TRBV2 and TRBJ1-5; 11 bases line up with TRBD1. The germline CDR1 and CDR2 sequences are SNHLY and FYNNEI. V lost 6 bases and J lost 4; bases outside the gene matches: 5. There are 15 residues in the CDR3. CDR3 residues: CASSGTGGRNQPQHF. The CDR3 nucleotides are TGTGCCAGCAGCGGGACAGGGGGTAGGAATCAGCCCCAGCATTTT.

The rearrangement uses TRBV28 and TRBJ1-5, with 7 bases fitting TRBD1. This CDR3 has 16 residues. Trimming cost V 6 bases and J 2 bases; bases outside gene matches: 10. In germline, CDR1 is MDHEN, CDR2 SYDVKM. The DNA for the CDR3 is TGTGCCAGCAGGTCGGGAGGGGGCACGGGCAATCAGCCCCAGCATTTT. Translation: CASRSGGGTGNQPQHF.

J is TRBJ1-2 and V is TRBV9; TRBD1 agrees at 10 bases. Germline-derived CDR1 and CDR2 are SGDLS and YYNGEE. V shed 4 bases, J shed 4 bases, and the junction held 7 bases outside the gene matches. The CDR3 spans 15 residues. The CDR3 sequence: CASSPTGGAGYGYTF. The CDR3 DNA reads as TGTGCCAGCAGCCCGACAGGGGGCGCAGGCTATGGCTACACCTTC.

The genes are TRBV18 and TRBJ2-5; 11 positions match TRBD2. This CDR3 region has 16 residues. Losses at the gene ends were 6 bases for V and 1 base for J; bases not matched to a gene: 7. CDR1 is KGHSH, CDR2 LQKENI, per germline. The CDR3 spells CASSGSLAGGQETQYF. The CDR3 DNA reads as TGTGCCAGCTCTGGAAGTCTAGCGGGAGGCCAAGAGACCCAGTACTTC. The full variable domain, completed using reference TRBV18 and TRBJ2-5, is NAGVMQNPRHLVRRRGQEARLRCSPMKGHSHVYWYRQLPEEGLKFMVYLQKENIIDESGMPKERFSAEFPKEGPSILRIQQVVRGDSAAYFCASSGSLAGGQETQYFGPGTRLLVL.

This clone appeared once. The chain is built from TRBV30 and TRBJ2-2, with 8 bases lining up with TRBD2. The CDR3 contains 18 residues. Losses at the gene ends were 2 bases for V and 5 bases for J; bases not matched to a gene: 16. Germline V CDR1 and CDR2: GTSNPN, SVGIG (reference sequence). CDR3 in DNA: TGTGCCTGGAGTAAGAACCCAAACAGCGGGAGAAGGACCGGGGAGCTGTTTTTT. Translation gives CAWSKNPNSGRRTGELFF.

V gene TRBV7-8 combines with J gene TRBJ2-7; 8 bases are a match to TRBD2. In germline, CDR1 is SGHVS, CDR2 FQNEAQ. Trimming at V came to 2 bases and at J to 9 bases, leaving 9 bases not matched to a gene. This CDR3 is 14 amino acids long. The CDR3, as DNA: TGTGCCAGCAGCTTACCGGGACTAGACGTTTCGCAGTACTTC. Protein sequence: CASSLPGLDVSQYF.

CDR3 sequence (DNA): TGTGCCAGCAGTCTGGCCGGCAGGGGCACCTACGAGCAGTACTTC. It codes for CASSLAGRGTYEQYF. The chain uses TRBV28 and TRBJ2-7, with D possibly being TRBD1 (6 bases). V was pared by 5 bases and J by 2 bases, with 16 bases between. The CDR3 length is 15 residues. Germline lookup yields CDR1 MDHEN and CDR2 SYDVKM.

In its sample, this clone was seen a few times. A read error is the likely source, as a far larger clone sits one nucleotide away. This CDR3 is also generated by other DNA sequences in the sample. The rearrangement uses TRBV29-1 and TRBJ1-1, with a weak D call TRBD1 (5 bases). CDR1 is SQVTM and CDR2 is ANQGSEA in the germline V gene. The CDR3 is 15 residues long. V was trimmed by 4 bases and J by 0 bases, leaving 15 bases between them. CDR3 bases: TGCAGCGTTGGGGCCGGATGGGGGATGAACACTGAAGCTTTCTTT. Its translation: CSVGAGWGMNTEAFF.

This clone came up a few times. This chain joins TRBV19 and TRBJ1-5; no reliable D call. The ends were cut back, 8 bases at V and 3 bases at J, with 20 bases in the middle. The length of the CDR3 is 16 residues. The germline CDR1 and CDR2 sequences are LNHDA and SQIVND (reference sequence). The DNA of the CDR3 is TGTGCCAGTTCTTTTTGGGCCCGGGCGGACAATCAGCCCCAGCATTTT. This translates into CASSFWARADNQPQHF.

J is TRBJ2-5 and V is TRBV5-1; D gene unclear. CDR1 SGHRS and CDR2 YFSETQ come from the germline V gene. This CDR3 region has 14 residues. The ends were cut back, 3 bases at V and 0 bases at J, with 9 bases in the middle. The DNA of the CDR3 is TGCGCCAGCAGCTCCGGGTCGTACCAAGAGACCCAGTACTTC. This codes for CASSSGSYQETQYF.

On this clone itself: The junction differs from germline at one of its ends, possibly a read error. This chain links TRBV28 with TRBJ1-5; D may be TRBD1 (6 bases). The CDR3 is 15 residues long. Germline V gene sequence: CDR1 MDHEN, CDR2 SYDVKM. CDR3 DNA sequence: TGTGCCAGCATGGTTTCGGGAGGGGGTAATCAGCCCCAGCACTTT. Amino acid sequence: CASMVSGGGNQPQHF.

Concerning this clone itself: Other DNA sequences in the same sample also yield this CDR3. The rearrangement uses TRBV9 and TRBJ2-3, with D perhaps TRBD2 (6 bases). The CDR3 has 16 amino acids. The V gene lost 0 bases and the J gene lost 2 bases, with 13 bases spanning the gap. Germline CDR1 SGDLS, CDR2 YYNGEE. CDR3 DNA: TGTGCCAGCAGCGTAGGCGGGGCGGAGGCCACAGATACGCAGTATTTT. It specifies CASSVGGAEATDTQYF.

J is TRBJ2-5 and V is TRBV7-7; D might be TRBD2 (5 bases). V lost 1 base, J lost 0 bases, and 9 bases lay in between. The CDR3 has 15 amino acids. Looked up from germline, CDR1 is SSHAT and CDR2 is FNYEAQ (reference sequence). CDR3 in amino acids: CASSLELAYQETQYF. Written as DNA, the CDR3 is TGTGCCAGCAGCTTAGAGCTAGCATACCAAGAGACCCAGTACTTC.

The CDR3 bases are TGCGCCAGCAGCTTATCCGGCAGGGGCGATGGCTACACCTTC. Translated: CASSLSGRGDGYTF. The genes are TRBV5-1 and TRBJ1-2; D possibly corresponds to TRBD1 (6 bases). The germline gives CDR1 SGHRS, CDR2 YFSETQ. This CDR3 spans 14 amino acids. The V end was cut by 2 bases, the J end by 6 bases, with 14 bases between.